What follows is one T cell receptor beta chain and its context. Its antigen is unknown. This record belongs to a study of T cell responses to AZD1222 COVID-19 vaccine. Study-wide results and limits: Without day 14 samples, only post-peak T cell repertoires were studied. Epitopes outside B.1.351 and B.1.1.7 mutated regions reportedly drew nearly half of spike TCRs. Once two AZD1222 doses were given, Spike-specific TCR breadth and depth went up.

Method: immunoSEQ multiplex PCR; TCRdb's copy keeps in-frame clones and lacks some. The sample includes about 110,000 clones, about 94% seen only once; the top ten take 2.9%. The sequenced sample was peripheral blood, obtained 28 days after the second AZD1222 dose. The TCR originated in an adult who received the AZD1222 COVID-19 vaccine.

The CDR3 DNA reads TGTGCCAGCAGCTTGGGACAGAGCTCCTATAATTCACCCCTCCACTTT. It specifies CASSLGQSSYNSPLHF. This chain joins TRBV7-9 and TRBJ1-6, with 7 positions matching TRBD1. The CDR3 runs to 16 residues. Trimming cost V 3 bases and J 0 bases; bases outside gene matches: 2. Per the germline V gene, CDR1 is SEHNR and CDR2 is FQNEAQ (reference sequence).